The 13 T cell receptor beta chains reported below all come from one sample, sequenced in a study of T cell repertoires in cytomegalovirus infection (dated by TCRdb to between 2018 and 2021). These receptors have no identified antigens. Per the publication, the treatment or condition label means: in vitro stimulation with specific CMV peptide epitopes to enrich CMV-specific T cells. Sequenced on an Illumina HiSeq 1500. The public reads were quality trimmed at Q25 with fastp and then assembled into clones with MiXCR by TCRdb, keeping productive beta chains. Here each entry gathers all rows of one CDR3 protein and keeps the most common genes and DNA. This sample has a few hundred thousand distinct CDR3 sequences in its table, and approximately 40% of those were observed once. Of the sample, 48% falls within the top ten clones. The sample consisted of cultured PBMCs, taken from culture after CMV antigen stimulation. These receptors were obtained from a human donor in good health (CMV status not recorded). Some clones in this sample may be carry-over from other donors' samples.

Written as DNA, the CDR3 is TGTGCCAGCAGCCTGCCCGGGACTAGAAACGAGCAGTACTTC. This codes for CASSLPGTRNEQYF. The chain couples TRBV12-3 or TRBV12-4 to TRBJ2-7, with 8 nucleotides matching TRBD2. The ends lost 6 bases at V and 5 bases at J; junction bases unmatched: 9. The CDR3 is 14 amino acids.

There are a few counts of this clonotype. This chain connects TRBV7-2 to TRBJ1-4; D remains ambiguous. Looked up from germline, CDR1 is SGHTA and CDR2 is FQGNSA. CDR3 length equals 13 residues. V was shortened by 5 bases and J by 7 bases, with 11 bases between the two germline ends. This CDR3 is CASSQGFSEKLFF. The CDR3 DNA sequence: TGTGCCAGCAGCCAAGGGTTTAGTGAAAAACTGTTTTTT. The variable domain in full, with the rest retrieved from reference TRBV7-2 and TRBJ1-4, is GAGVSQSPSNKVTEKGKDVELRCDPISGHTALYWYRQSLGQGLEFLIYFQGNSAPDKSGLPSDRFSAERTGGSVSTLTIQRTQQEDSAVYLCASSQGFSEKLFFGSGTQLSVL.

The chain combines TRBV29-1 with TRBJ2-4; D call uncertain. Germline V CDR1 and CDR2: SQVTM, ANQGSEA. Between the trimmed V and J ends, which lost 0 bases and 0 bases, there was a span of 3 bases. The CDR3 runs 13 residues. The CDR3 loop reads CSVEEIAKNIQYF. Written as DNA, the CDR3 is TGCAGCGTTGAAGAAATAGCCAAAAACATTCAGTACTTC.

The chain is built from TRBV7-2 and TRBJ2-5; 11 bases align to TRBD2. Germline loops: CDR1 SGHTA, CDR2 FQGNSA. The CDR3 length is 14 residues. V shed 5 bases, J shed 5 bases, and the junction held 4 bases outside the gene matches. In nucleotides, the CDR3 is TGTGCCAGCAGCGCGGGACTAGCGGTGGAGACCCAGTACTTC. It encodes CASSAGLAVETQYF.

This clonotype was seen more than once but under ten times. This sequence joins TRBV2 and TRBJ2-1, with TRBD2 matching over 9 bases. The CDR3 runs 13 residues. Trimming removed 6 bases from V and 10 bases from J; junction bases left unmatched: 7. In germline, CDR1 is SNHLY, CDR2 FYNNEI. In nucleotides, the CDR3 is TGTGCCAGCAGCGGGACTAGCTCTTGGGAGCAGTTCTTC. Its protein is CASSGTSSWEQFF.

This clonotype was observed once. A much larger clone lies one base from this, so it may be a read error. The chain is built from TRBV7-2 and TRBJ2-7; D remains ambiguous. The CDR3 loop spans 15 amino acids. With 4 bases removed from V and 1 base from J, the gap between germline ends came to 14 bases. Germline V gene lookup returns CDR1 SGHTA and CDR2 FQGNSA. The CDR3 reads CASSSPQPLSYEQYF. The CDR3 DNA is TGTGCCAGCAGCTCGCCCCAGCCCCTTTCCTACGAGCAGTACTTC.

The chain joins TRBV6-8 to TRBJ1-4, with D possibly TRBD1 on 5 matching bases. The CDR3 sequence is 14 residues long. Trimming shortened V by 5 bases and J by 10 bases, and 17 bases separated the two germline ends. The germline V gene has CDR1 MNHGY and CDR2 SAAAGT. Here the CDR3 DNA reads TGTGCCAGCAGTGCGGACACAGGAGCACGAAAACTGTTTTTT. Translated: CASSADTGARKLFF.

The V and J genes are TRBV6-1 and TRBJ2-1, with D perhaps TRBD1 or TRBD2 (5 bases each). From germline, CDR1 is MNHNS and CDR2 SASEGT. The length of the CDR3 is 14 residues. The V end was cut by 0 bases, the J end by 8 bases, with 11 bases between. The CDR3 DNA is TGTGCCAGCAGTGAAGCGAGCCGGGGCGATGAGCAGTTCTTC. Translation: CASSEASRGDEQFF.

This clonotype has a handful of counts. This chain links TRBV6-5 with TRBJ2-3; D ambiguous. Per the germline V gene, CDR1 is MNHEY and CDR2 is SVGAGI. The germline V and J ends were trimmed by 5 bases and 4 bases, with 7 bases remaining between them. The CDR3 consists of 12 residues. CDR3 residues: CASSPASDTQYF. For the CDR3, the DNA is TGTGCCAGCAGTCCAGCGTCAGATACGCAGTATTTT.

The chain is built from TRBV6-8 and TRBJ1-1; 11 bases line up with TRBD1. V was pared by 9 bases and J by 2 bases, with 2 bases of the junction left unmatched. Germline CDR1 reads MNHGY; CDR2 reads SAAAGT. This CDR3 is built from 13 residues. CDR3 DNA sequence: TGTGCCAGGGACAGGGGGCGAAACACTGAAGCTTTCTTT. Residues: CARDRGRNTEAFF.

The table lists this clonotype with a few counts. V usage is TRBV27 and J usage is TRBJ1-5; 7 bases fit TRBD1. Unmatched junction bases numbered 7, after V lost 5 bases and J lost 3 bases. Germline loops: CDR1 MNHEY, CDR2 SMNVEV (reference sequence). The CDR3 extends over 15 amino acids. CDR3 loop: CASSMTGMDNQPQHF. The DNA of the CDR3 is TGTGCCAGCAGTATGACAGGGATGGACAATCAGCCCCAGCATTTT.

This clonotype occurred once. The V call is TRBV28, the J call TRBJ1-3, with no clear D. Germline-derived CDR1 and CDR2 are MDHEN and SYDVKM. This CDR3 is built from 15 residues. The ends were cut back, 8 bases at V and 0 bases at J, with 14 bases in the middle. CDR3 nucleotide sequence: TGTGCCAGCCGTATCGATGCTTTCTCTGGAAACACCATATATTTT. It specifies CASRIDAFSGNTIYF.

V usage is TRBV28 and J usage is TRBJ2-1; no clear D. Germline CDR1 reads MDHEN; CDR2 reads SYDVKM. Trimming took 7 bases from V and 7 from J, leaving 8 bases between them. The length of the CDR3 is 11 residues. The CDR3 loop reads CASKSVNEQFF. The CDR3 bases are TGTGCCAGCAAAAGTGTAAATGAGCAGTTCTTC.